Listed below are T cell receptor beta chains from one sample, sequenced in a study of blood T cell repertoires in COVID-19. Profiled with immunoSEQ multiplex PCR; TCRdb holds only in-frame clones, not every one. Of 250,000 to 350,000 clones in the sample, roughly 87% were seen once. Sequencing was performed on PBMCs or T cells enriched from blood (not recorded which). All receptors come from a woman aged 18-29 years who had recovered from COVID-19. The CDR3 runs from the conserved cysteine through the conserved F or W. D genes are given only for firm matches. Clone size is not always given. Where it is, it says once, few, many or a class for expanded clones.

d_gene	abundance	v_gene	j_gene	CDR3aa	CDR3nt
-	-	TRBV2	TRBJ1-1	CASIRALPSNTEAFF	TGTGCCAGCATCAGGGCCCTCCCGTCGAACACTGAAGCTTTCTTT
TRBD1	-	TRBV2	TRBJ1-1	CASSDQGVNTEAFF	TGTGCCAGCAGTGATCAGGGGGTAAACACTGAAGCTTTCTTT
TRBD2	once	TRBV27	TRBJ2-3	CASSRGLAGRLRSTDTQYF	TGTGCCAGCAGTCGAGGACTAGCGGGGAGATTACGTAGCACAGATACGCAGTATTTT
-	once	TRBV19	TRBJ1-5	CASSRDGGEPQHF	TGTGCCAGTAGCAGGGACGGGGGTGAGCCCCAGCATTTT
TRBD1	-	TRBV29-1	TRBJ2-1	CSVEGQIYNEQFF	TGCAGCGTTGAGGGACAGATCTACAATGAGCAGTTCTTC
-	-	TRBV7-2	TRBJ2-1	CASSFVSHGDNEQFF	TGTGCCAGCAGCTTTGTATCTCATGGAGACAATGAGCAGTTCTTC
TRBD1	-	TRBV18	TRBJ2-2	CASSPPDRTNTGELFF	TGTGCCAGCTCACCACCGGACAGGACGAACACCGGGGAGCTGTTTTTT
TRBD1	-	TRBV7-2	TRBJ1-2	CASSFQGDNYGYTF	TGTGCCAGCAGCTTTCAGGGGGACAACTATGGCTACACCTTC
TRBD2	-	TRBV7-9	TRBJ2-3	CASSPSGSWDTQYF	TGTGCCAGCAGCCCTAGCGGGAGTTGGGATACGCAGTATTTT
-	-	TRBV29-1	TRBJ1-3	CSVKHASGNTIYF	TGCAGCGTCAAGCACGCCTCTGGAAACACCATATATTTT
-	-	TRBV29-1	TRBJ1-2	CSVPTKGGTEVGGYTF	TGCAGCGTTCCTACAAAGGGGGGGACGGAGGTAGGAGGCTACACCTTC
TRBD1	-	TRBV2	TRBJ1-1	CARTTGVEAFF	TGTGCCAGGACTACAGGGGTCGAAGCTTTCTTT
-	once	TRBV3-1/TRBV3-2	TRBJ1-2	CASSQGRGIGYGYTF	TGTGCCAGCAGCCAAGGGCGGGGAATTGGCTATGGCTACACCTTC
TRBD1	-	TRBV6-5	TRBJ1-2	CASRGGQRYGYTF	TGTGCCAGCAGAGGGGGACAGAGATATGGCTACACCTTC
TRBD1	-	TRBV7-2	TRBJ1-2	CASSFWGQTADGYTF	TGTGCCAGCAGCTTTTGGGGACAGACGGCCGATGGCTACACCTTC
-	-	TRBV27	TRBJ2-4	CASSVGSVPAKNIQYF	TGTGCCAGCAGTGTGGGTAGCGTTCCGGCCAAAAACATTCAGTACTTC
TRBD2	-	TRBV7-2	TRBJ2-7	CASSLIAGGTYEQYF	TGTGCCAGCAGCCTGATAGCGGGAGGGACCTACGAGCAGTACTTC
TRBD2	-	TRBV7-3	TRBJ2-1	CASSLFGTSSDEQFF	TGTGCCAGCAGCTTATTTGGGACTAGCTCGGATGAGCAGTTCTTC
-	few	TRBV7-8	TRBJ1-5	CASSLVEVYSNQPQHF	TGTGCCAGCAGCTTAGTTGAGGTTTATAGCAATCAGCCCCAGCATTTT
-	-	TRBV27	TRBJ1-5	CASRVGGSNQPQHF	TGTGCCAGCAGGGTTGGGGGGTCAAATCAGCCCCAGCATTTT
TRBD2	-	TRBV7-9	TRBJ2-7	CASSFGASGAGYEQYF	TGTGCCAGCAGCTTTGGGGCTAGCGGAGCCGGCTACGAGCAGTACTTC
TRBD1	few	TRBV4-1	TRBJ2-7	CASSQLGTGTRSYEQYF	TGCGCCAGCAGCCAATTGGGGACAGGGACACGGTCCTACGAGCAGTACTTC
-	-	TRBV19	TRBJ2-3	CASSTSVADSTDTQYF	TGTGCCAGTAGTACGTCCGTAGCAGATAGCACAGATACGCAGTATTTT
-	-	TRBV29-1	TRBJ1-2	CSVDEGAWGYTF	TGCAGCGTTGACGAAGGGGCTTGGGGCTACACCTTC